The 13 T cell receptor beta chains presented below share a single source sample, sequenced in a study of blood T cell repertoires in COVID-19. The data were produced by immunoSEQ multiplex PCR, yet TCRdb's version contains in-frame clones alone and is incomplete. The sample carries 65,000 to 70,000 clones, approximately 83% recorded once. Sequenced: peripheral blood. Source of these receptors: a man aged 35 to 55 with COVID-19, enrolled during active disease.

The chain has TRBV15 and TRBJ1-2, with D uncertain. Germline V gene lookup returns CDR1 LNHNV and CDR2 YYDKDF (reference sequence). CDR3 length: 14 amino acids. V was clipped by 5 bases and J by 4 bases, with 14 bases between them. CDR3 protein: CATSVRTTGYGYTF. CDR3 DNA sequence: TGTGCCACCAGCGTAAGAACGACGGGCTATGGCTACACCTTC.

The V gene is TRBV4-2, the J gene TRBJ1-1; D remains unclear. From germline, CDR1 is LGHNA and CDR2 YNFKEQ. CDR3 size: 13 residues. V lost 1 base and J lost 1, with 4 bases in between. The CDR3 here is CASSQVQNTEAFF. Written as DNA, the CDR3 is TGTGCCAGCAGCCAAGTACAGAACACTGAAGCTTTCTTT.

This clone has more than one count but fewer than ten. CDR3 residues: CASSLTSGGYTF. DNA of the CDR3: TGTGCCAGCAGCCTGACCTCAGGTGGCTACACCTTC. The chain couples TRBV9 to TRBJ1-2; no firm D call. Deletions cut 4 bases from V and 7 bases from J, with 11 bases between. CDR1 and CDR2 (germline): SGDLS, YYNGEE. This CDR3 has 12 residues.

The CDR3 coding sequence is TGTGCCAGTAGCCGTCGACTAGCGGGGGGGATGGAGACCCAGTACTTC. Encoded protein: CASSRRLAGGMETQYF. The J gene is TRBJ2-5, the V gene TRBV19, with 14 bases identical to TRBD2. The germline V gene encodes CDR1 LNHDA and CDR2 SQIVND (reference sequence). The trim removed 6 bases at V and 5 bases at J, leaving 8 bases unmatched. This CDR3 has 16 residues.

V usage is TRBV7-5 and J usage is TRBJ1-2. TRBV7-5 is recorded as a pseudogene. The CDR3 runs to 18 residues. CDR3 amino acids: CVRRLPTTEAAADYGYTF. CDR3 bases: TGTGTCAGAAGACTTCCGACTACCGAGGCGGCCGCTGACTATGGCTACACCTTC.

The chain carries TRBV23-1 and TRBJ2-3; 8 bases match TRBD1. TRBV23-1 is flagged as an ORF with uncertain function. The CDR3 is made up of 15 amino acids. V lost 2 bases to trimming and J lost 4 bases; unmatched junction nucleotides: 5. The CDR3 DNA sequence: TGCGCCAGCAGTCAAAACCAGGGACAGGCAGATACGCAGTATTTT. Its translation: CASSQNQGQADTQYF.

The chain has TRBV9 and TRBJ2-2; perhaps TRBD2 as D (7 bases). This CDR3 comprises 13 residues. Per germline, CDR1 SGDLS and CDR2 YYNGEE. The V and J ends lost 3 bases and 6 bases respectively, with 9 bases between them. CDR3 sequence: CASSAGGPGELFF. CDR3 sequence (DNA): TGTGCCAGCAGCGCCGGGGGGCCCGGGGAGCTGTTTTTT.

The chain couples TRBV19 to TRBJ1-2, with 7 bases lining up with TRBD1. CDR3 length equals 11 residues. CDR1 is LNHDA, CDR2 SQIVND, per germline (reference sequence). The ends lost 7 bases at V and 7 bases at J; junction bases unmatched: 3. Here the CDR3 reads CASNAGGGYTF. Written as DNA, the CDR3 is TGTGCCAGTAACGCAGGGGGTGGCTACACCTTC.

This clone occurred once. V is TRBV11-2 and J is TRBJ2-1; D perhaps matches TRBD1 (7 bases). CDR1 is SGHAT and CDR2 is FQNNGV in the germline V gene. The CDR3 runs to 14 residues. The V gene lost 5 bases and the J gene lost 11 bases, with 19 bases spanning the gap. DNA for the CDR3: TGTGCCAGCAGCGGACGGGGGACAGAACACCAGCAGTTCTTC. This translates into CASSGRGTEHQQFF.

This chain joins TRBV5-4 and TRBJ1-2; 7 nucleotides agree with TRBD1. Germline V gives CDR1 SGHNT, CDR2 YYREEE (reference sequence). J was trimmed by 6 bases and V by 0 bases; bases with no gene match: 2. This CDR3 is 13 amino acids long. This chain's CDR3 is CASSLGQGDGYTF. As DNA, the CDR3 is TGTGCCAGCAGCTTGGGGCAGGGGGATGGCTACACCTTC.

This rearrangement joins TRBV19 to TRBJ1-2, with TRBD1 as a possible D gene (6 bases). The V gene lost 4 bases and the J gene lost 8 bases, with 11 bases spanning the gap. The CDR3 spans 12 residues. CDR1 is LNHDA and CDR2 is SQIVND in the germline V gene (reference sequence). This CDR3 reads CASSNREEGYTF. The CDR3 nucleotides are TGTGCCAGTAGTAACAGGGAAGAAGGCTACACCTTC.

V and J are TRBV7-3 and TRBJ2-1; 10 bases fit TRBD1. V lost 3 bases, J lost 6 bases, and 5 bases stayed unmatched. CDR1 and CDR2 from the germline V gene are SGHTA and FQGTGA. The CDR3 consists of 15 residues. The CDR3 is CASSFRQGASNEQFF. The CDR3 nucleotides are TGTGCCAGCAGCTTTCGACAGGGGGCCTCCAATGAGCAGTTCTTC. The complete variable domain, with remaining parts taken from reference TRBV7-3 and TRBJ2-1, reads GAGVSQTPSNKVTEKGKYVELRCDPISGHTALYWYRQSLGQGPEFLIYFQGTGAADDSGLPNDRFFAVRPEGSVSTLKIQRTERGDSAVYLCASSFRQGASNEQFFGPGTRLTVL.

The CDR3 sequence: CASIGGGPRNQPQHF. The CDR3 region has the DNA TGTGCCAGTATTGGGGGAGGGCCGCGCAATCAGCCCCAGCATTTT. The chain uses TRBV19 and TRBJ1-5; D is possibly TRBD1 (5 bases). The germline gives CDR1 LNHDA, CDR2 SQIVND (reference sequence). The CDR3 is made up of 15 amino acids. The V end was cut by 7 bases, the J end by 2 bases, with 15 bases between. The whole variable domain, remainder taken from reference TRBV19 and TRBJ1-5, is DGGITQSPKYLFRKEGQNVTLSCEQNLNHDAMYWYRQDPGQGLRLIYYSQIVNDFQKGDIAEGYSVSREKKESFPLTVTSAQKNPTAFYLCASIGGGPRNQPQHFGDGTRLSIL.